This T cell receptor beta chain was sequenced in a study of CD8+ T cells in alopecia areata (dated 2018 in TCRdb). Looking at the study overall: The treated patients took part in an open-label pilot trial in which moderate-to-severe alopecia areata was treated with oral tofacitinib at 5 to 10 mg twice daily. To study T cell clonal expansion in alopecia areata, the researchers applied high-throughput TCRbeta sequencing to both the C3H/HeJ mouse model and human patients. Patients stayed on tofacitinib for 6 to 18 months and then had 6 months of follow-up off drug so that delayed response and recurrence could be assessed. Patients on tofacitinib were biopsied at baseline and after 4 and 24 weeks of treatment, and several of the patients also had a later scalp biopsy. Scalp tissue and sorted CD4+ and CD8+ peripheral blood T cells from patchy and totalis/universalis alopecia areata patients and from healthy controls were covered by human TCRbeta sequencing. immunoSEQ multiplex PCR using 35 Vbeta forward primers and 13 Jbeta reverse primers was used to amplify TCRbeta CDR3 regions. RNA was obtained with the PAXgene miRNA kit for fixed scalp, the miRNeasy kit for PBMCs, and the RNeasy kit for mouse skin. Scalp clonality was compared among normal scalp (n=4), patchy alopecia areata scalp (n=8), and alopecia totalis/universalis scalp (n=8). On the study overall, not on this receptor specifically: Resident alphabeta T cells in normal human skin are also sequenced, complicating scalp TCR repertoire analysis, unlike mouse skin dominated by gammadelta T cells. Compared with normal scalp, lesional scalp, particularly in alopecia totalis/universalis, had higher clonality and more expanded CD8+ clones, which suggests antigenic drive. Compared with mice, TCR sequences shared between patients were less clear, possibly partly because of HLA diversity across the patient population.

The library was obtained by the immunoSEQ multiplex PCR assay. RNA was extracted from all samples and reverse transcribed into cDNA, which served as template for TCR sequencing. SuperScript III was used to make first-strand cDNA, primed with a 2:1 mix of oligo-dT and random hexamers. A synthetic immune receptor repertoire was used to gauge amplification bias, and whatever bias remained was removed computationally. As for how the authors treated the data: After raw reads were preprocessed to remove errors, the CDR3 was defined following IMGT conventions as running from the conserved cysteine to phenylalanine. Clonality was computed by normalizing Shannon entropy by log2 of the number of productive unique TCRs and subtracting the result from 1. Scalp TCRbeta sequences were cross-referenced with sorted blood CD4 and CD8 repertoires so that the CD4 or CD8 identity of scalp clones could be inferred. TCRdb re-hosts the immuneACCESS table, in-frame sequences only. Its copies lack some clones; in the studies checked, an unresolved V gene accounts for under half of them, and the cause for the rest is not known. The V and J calls and clone size come from that table; D and trimming were worked out from the DNA. The sample profile shows under 300,000 clones; roughly two thirds of them were found once. The ten top clones hold around 1.2% of the sample.

The sample's time point label is to be understood as: baseline before oral tofacitinib. Peripheral blood and lesional scalp punch biopsies were obtained from patients with alopecia areata. PBMCs were isolated by density centrifugation and stained for CD3, CD4 and CD8, after which CD4+ and CD8+ T cells were sorted on a FACSAria. This clone came up a few times. No cognate antigen has been identified for it. No base quality values were provided; no much bigger clone lies one nucleotide off. V has 1 base trimmed and J has 2 bases trimmed; junction bases matching no gene number 12. CDR1 SGHRS and CDR2 YFSETQ are derived from the germline V gene. The cysteine opens and the phenylalanine closes a CDR3 of 18 amino acids. This entry keeps only the CDR3 DNA: 54 bases, framed from base 1.

The TCR comes from a human donor with alopecia areata. This chain joins TRBV5-1 to TRBJ2-3, with 8 bases in between that match TRBD1. The input for sequencing was CD4+ T cells sorted from blood, taken at week 0. The bases are TGCGCCAGCAGCTTGCGGGACAGGAGCAGTCGGGACACAGATACGCAGTATTTT. It codes for CASSLRDRSSRDTDTQYF.